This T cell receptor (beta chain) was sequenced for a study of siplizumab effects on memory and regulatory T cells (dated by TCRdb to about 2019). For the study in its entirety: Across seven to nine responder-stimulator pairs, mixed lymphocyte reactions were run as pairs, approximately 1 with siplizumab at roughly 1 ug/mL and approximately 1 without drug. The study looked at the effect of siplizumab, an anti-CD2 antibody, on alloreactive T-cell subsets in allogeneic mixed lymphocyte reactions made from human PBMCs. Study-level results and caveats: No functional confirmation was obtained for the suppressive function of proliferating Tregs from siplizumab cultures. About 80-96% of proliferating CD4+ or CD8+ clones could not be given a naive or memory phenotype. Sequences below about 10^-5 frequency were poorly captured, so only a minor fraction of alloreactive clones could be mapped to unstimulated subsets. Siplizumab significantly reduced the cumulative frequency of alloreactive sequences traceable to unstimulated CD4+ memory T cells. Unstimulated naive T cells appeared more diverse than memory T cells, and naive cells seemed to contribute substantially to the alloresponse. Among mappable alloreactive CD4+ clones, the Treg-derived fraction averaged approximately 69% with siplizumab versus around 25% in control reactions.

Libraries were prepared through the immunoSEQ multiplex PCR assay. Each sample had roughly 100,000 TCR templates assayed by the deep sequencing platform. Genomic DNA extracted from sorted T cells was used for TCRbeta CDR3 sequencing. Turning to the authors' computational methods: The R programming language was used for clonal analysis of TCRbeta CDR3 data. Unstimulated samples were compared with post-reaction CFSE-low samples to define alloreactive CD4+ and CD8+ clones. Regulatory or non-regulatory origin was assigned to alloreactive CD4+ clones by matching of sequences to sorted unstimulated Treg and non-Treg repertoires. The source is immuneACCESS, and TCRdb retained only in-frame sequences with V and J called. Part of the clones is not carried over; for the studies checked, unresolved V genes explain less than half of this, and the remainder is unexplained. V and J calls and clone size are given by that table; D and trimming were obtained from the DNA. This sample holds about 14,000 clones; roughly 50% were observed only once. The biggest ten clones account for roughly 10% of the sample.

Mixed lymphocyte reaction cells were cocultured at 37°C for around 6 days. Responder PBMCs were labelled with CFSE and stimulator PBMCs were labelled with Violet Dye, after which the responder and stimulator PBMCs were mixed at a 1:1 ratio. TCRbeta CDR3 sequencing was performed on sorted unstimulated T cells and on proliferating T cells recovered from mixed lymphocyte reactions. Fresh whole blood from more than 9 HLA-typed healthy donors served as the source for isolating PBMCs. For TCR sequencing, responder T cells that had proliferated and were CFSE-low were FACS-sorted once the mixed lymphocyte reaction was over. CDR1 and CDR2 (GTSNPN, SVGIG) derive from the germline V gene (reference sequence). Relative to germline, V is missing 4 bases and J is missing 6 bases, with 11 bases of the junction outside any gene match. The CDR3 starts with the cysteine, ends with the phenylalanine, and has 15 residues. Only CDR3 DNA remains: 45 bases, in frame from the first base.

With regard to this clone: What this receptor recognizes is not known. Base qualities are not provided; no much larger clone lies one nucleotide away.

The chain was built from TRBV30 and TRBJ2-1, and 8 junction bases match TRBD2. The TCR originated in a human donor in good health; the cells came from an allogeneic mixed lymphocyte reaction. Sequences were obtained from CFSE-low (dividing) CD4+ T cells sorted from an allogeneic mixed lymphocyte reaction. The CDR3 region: CAWNLWAGGGNEQFF. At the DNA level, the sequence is TGTGCCTGGAATTTGTGGGCCGGGGGGGGCAATGAGCAGTTCTTC.